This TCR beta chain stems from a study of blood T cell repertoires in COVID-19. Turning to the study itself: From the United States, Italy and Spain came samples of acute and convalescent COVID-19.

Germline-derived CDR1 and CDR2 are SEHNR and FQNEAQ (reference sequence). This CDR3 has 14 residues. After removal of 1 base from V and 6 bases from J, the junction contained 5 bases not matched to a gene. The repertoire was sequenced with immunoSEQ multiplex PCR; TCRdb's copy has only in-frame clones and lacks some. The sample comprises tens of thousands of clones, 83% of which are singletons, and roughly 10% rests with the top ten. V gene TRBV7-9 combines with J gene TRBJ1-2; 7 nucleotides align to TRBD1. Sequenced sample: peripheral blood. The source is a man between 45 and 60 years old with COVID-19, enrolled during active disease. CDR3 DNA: TGTGCCAGCAGCTTAGTCGGAGGGGGCAATGGCTACACCTTC. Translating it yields CASSLVGGGNGYTF.